Included here is one TCR beta chain sequence, with context. The data derive from a study of OX40 agonist ivuxolimab in advanced cancers. The CDR3 totals 14 residues. CDR1 and CDR2 (germline): SGHVS, FQNEAQ. V lost 6 bases, J lost 0 bases, and 11 bases lay in between. Clones were read by immunoSEQ multiplex PCR, and TCRdb kept only the in-frame ones, dropping some. Among fewer than 120,000 clones listed, roughly 90% were seen once. The sequence was collected from an adult with an advanced solid tumor such as melanoma, head and neck, liver or kidney cancer. This specimen consisted of CD4+ or CD8+ T cells sorted from blood, obtained in a trial of the OX40 agonist ivuxolimab. V usage is TRBV7-8 and J usage is TRBJ1-1; D is uncertain. The CDR3 is CASSFRRLNTEAFF. The DNA for the CDR3 is TGTGCCAGCAGTTTCAGGAGATTGAACACTGAAGCTTTCTTT.